This TCR beta chain stems from a study of human T cells and chemical hapten exposure. Overall study: Skin on the upper inner arm, 2 cm by 2 cm in size, was sensitized with 2% DPC. The study enrolled mostly female patients with alopecia areata, totalis or universalis.

The table lists this clonotype with a count of one. Sample time point: patch test 3, about 24 weeks after DPC sensitization. The treatment was: therapeutic diphenylcyclopropenone sensitization with weekly scalp DPC. Authors' processing steps: Ranging from roughly 23,224 to 750,000, TCR counts per sample had a median value of around 100,000. Via MiXCR, TCRdb re-called the RACE reads, giving one row per CDR3 protein. The V and J calls and clone size are TCRdb's, not the authors'. The sample holds about 160,000 distinct CDR3 sequences, roughly 26% seen once. The sequencing used whole blood, collected in connection with sensitization to the hapten diphenylcyclopropenone (DPC). The receptor was isolated from a woman aged 18-29 years with alopecia areata. Some clones in this sample may be carry-over from other donors' samples.

CDR3 region: CSVEFGLAGANEQFF. The CDR3 coding sequence is TGCAGCGTTGAGTTCGGGCTAGCGGGGGCCAATGAGCAGTTCTTC. The V call is TRBV29-1, the J call TRBJ2-1; 10 positions match TRBD2. This CDR3 region has 15 residues. The germline V gene has CDR1 SQVTM and CDR2 ANQGSEA. V trimming: 3 bases; J trimming: 6 bases; junction bases outside the gene matches: 8.